The 8 T cell receptor beta chains below come from one sample, sequenced in a study of blood T cell repertoires in COVID-19. Sequencing used immunoSEQ multiplex PCR; TCRdb keeps in-frame clones, though not all of them. The table records approximately 360,000 clones, around 89% of them present only once. The sequenced sample consisted of peripheral blood. Source of these receptors: a man aged 18 to 29 with active or convalescent COVID-19.

V and J are TRBV28 and TRBJ2-5, with 9 bases identical to TRBD2. Germline CDR1 is MDHEN and CDR2 is SYDVKM. With 7 bases clipped from V and 1 base from J, the junction kept 13 bases outside the gene matches. This CDR3 comprises 17 residues. CDR3 DNA sequence: TGTGCCAGCACCCAGCTAGCGGGAAAGTCCCCCCAAGAGACCCAGTACTTC. Its translation: CASTQLAGKSPQETQYF.

This sequence joins TRBV30 and TRBJ2-2, with 8 bases identical to TRBD2. The V gene's germline CDR1 is GTSNPN and CDR2 SVGIG (reference sequence). With 7 bases clipped from V and 4 bases from J, the junction kept 5 bases outside the gene matches. CDR3 length equals 13 residues. CDR3 nucleotides: TGTGCCTTACCCGGGACTAGCACCGGGGAGCTGTTTTTT. Its translation is CALPGTSTGELFF.

The sample holds one count of this clone. The chain employs TRBV27 and TRBJ2-1; 7 bases fit TRBD2. CDR3 length: 15 residues. From germline, CDR1 is MNHEY and CDR2 SMNVEV (reference sequence). J was trimmed by 0 bases and V by 6 bases; bases with no gene match: 5. The CDR3: CASRDGRSSYNEQFF. The CDR3 region has the DNA TGTGCCAGCAGAGACGGGAGGAGCTCCTACAATGAGCAGTTCTTC.

This clone was seen a single time. CDR3 in DNA: TGCAGCGCCCACAGGTACTCTAGCACAGATACGCAGTATTTT. It is translated as CSAHRYSSTDTQYF. The V call is TRBV29-1, the J call TRBJ2-3, with TRBD1 as a possible D gene (5 bases). V lost 7 bases and J 0 bases, leaving 14 bases between the germline ends. Germline loops: CDR1 SQVTM, CDR2 ANQGSEA. The CDR3 is 14 amino acids.

As to this clone: A read error may account for a junction end that differs from germline. The rearrangement joins TRBV6-2 or TRBV6-3 to TRBJ2-6, with a tentative D call TRBD1 (5 bases). Germline assignment: CDR1 MNHEY and CDR2 SVGEGT. This CDR3 has 16 residues. Here the CDR3 reads CASSPSSVSGANVLTF. As DNA, the CDR3 is TGTGCCAGCAGCCCCTCCTCCGTCTCTGGGGCCAACGTGCTGACTTTC.

This clone was counted once. The CDR3 reads CASSYKGQGEAFF. The CDR3, as DNA: TGTGCCAGCAGTTACAAGGGGCAGGGAGAAGCTTTCTTT. This sequence joins TRBV6-5 and TRBJ1-1, with D possibly matching TRBD1 (5 bases). The CDR3 has 13 amino acids. CDR1 MNHEY and CDR2 SVGAGI come from the germline V gene. Deletions cut 2 bases from V and 8 bases from J, with 12 bases between.

This chain uses TRBV20-1 with TRBJ2-7, with D possibly being TRBD1 (6 bases). CDR1 is DFQATT and CDR2 is SNEGSKA in the germline V gene (reference sequence). CDR3 length: 13 residues. V was pared by 3 bases and J by 2 bases, with 11 bases between. For the CDR3, the DNA is TGCAGTGCTAGTCACAGGGCTACCTACGAGCAGTACTTC. This codes for CSASHRATYEQYF.

This clone was recorded a few times. This chain uses TRBV25-1 with TRBJ2-5; 11 bases align to TRBD2. The CDR3 is 16 amino acids. Germline V gene data show CDR1 as MGHDK and CDR2 as SYGVNS. The J segment lost 2 bases and the V segment lost 3 bases, leaving 5 bases of the junction unmatched. This CDR3 reads CASSEGSGREQETQYF. CDR3 DNA sequence: TGTGCCAGCAGTGAGGGTAGCGGGAGGGAACAAGAGACCCAGTACTTC.